This TCR beta chain was sequenced during a study of T-cell memory formation after mild COVID-19. General observations from the study: Cross-reactive memory seemingly joined, as some responding clones were found in pre-infection memory. The main location of contracting CD4+ clones was CM and EM, and that of contracting CD8+ clones was EMRA.

UMIs and sample barcodes were carried by the TCR alpha and TCR beta cDNA libraries that 5'RACE produced using constant-segment primers. TCRdb ran MiXCR on the 5' RACE reads and lists one entry per CDR3 protein. The repertoire holds approximately 340,000 distinct CDR3 sequences, approximately 16% seen once, with about a fifth in the top ten. V lost 3 bases and J lost 3, with 9 bases in between. This CDR3 contains 13 residues. CDR1 and CDR2 from the germline V gene are DFQATT and SNEGSKA (reference sequence). This clonotype has a handful of counts. As yet, its antigen is unknown. The clonotype originates from a man aged 18 to 30 who had mild COVID-19 (a few samples of this study predate the infection). Cell type and time point are not known. The chain joins TRBV20-1 to TRBJ2-4; D unclear. Material: PBMCs or a T cell subset sorted from them (not recorded which). CDR3 DNA: TGCAGTGCTAGGGCAGCGCTCAAAAACATTCAGTACTTC. This translates into CSARAALKNIQYF.